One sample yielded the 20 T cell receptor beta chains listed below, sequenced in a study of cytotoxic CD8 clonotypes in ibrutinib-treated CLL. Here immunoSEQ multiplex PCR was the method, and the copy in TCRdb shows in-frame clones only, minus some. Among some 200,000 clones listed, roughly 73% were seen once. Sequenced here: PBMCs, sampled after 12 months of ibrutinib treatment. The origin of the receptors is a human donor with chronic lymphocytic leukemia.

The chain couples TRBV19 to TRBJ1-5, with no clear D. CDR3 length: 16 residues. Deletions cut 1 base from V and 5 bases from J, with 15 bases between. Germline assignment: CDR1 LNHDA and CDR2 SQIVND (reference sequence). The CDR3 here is CASSIAWGTGHQPQHF. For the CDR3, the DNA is TGTGCCAGTAGTATAGCTTGGGGTACGGGTCATCAGCCCCAGCATTTT.

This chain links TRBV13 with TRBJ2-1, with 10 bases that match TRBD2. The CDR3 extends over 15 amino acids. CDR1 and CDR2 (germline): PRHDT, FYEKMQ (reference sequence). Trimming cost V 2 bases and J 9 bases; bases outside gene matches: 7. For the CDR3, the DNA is TGTGCCAGCAGCTTATTAGCGGGAGGTTCGTTTGAGCAGTTCTTC. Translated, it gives CASSLLAGGSFEQFF.

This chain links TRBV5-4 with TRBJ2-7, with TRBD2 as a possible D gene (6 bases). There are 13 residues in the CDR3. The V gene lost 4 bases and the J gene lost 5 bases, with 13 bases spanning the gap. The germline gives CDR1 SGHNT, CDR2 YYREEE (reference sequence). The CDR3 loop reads CASSPPGLHEQYF. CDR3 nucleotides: TGTGCCAGCAGCCCCCCGGGACTCCACGAGCAGTACTTC.

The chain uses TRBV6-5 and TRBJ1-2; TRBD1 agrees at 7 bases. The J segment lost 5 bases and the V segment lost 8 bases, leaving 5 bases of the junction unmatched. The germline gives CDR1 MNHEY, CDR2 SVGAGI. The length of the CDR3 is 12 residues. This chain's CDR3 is CASRPTGYGYTF. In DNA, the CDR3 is TGTGCCAGCCGCCCGACAGGGTATGGCTACACCTTC.

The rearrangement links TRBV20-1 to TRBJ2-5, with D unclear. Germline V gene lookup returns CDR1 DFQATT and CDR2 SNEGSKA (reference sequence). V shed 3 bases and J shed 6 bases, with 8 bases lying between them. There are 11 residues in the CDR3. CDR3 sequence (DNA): TGCAGTGCTAGTCTCGGGCAGACCCAGTACTTC. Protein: CSASLGQTQYF.

CDR3 DNA: TGTGCCAGCAGCTTGTATTACGACGGCTACACCTTC. This codes for CASSLYYDGYTF. This chain connects TRBV5-6 to TRBJ1-2; D is unresolved. CDR1 is SGHDT, CDR2 YYEEEE, per germline. V was cut by 1 base and J by 8 bases, with 9 bases left in between. The CDR3 has 12 amino acids.

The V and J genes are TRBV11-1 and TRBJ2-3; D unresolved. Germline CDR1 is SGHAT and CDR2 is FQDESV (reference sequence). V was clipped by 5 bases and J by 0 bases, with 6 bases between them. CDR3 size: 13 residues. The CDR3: CASSLQSTDTQYF. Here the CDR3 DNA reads TGTGCCAGCAGCCTGCAGAGCACAGATACGCAGTATTTT.

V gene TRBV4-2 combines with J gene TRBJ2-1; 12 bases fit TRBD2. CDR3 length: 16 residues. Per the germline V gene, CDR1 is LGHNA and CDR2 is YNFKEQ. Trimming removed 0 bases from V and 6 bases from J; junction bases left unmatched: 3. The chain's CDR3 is CASSQEGLAGPNEQFF. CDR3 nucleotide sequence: TGTGCCAGCAGCCAAGAAGGACTAGCGGGGCCCAATGAGCAGTTCTTC.

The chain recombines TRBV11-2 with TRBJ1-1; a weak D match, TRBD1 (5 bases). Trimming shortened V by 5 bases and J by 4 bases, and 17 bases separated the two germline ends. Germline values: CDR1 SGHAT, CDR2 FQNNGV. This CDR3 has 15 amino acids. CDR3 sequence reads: CASSPVHRGGTEAFF. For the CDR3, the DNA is TGTGCCAGCAGCCCCGTCCATAGGGGCGGCACTGAAGCTTTCTTT.

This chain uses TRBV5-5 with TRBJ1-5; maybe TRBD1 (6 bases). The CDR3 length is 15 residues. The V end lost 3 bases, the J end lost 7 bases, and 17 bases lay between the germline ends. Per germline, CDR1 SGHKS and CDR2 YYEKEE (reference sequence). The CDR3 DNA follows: TGTGCCAGCAGCTGGGGGATAGCAGGGGTCCAGCCCCAGCATTTT. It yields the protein CASSWGIAGVQPQHF.

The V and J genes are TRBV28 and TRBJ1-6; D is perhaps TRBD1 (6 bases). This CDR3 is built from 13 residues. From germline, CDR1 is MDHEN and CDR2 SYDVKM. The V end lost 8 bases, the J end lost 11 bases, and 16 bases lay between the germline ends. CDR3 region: CASAGTWTPPLHF. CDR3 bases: TGTGCCAGCGCAGGGACATGGACTCCACCCCTCCACTTT.

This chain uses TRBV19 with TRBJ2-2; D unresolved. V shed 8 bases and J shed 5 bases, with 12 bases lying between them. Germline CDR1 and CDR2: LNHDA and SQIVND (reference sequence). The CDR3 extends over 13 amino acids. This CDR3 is CASARLGTGELFF. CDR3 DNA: TGTGCCAGTGCGAGACTGGGGACCGGGGAGCTGTTTTTT.

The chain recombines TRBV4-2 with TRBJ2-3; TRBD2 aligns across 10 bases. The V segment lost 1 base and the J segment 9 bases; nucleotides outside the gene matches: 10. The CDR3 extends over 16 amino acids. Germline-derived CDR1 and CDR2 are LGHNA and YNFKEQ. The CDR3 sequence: CASSQGLAGAGGTQYF. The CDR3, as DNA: TGTGCCAGCAGCCAAGGGCTAGCGGGGGCGGGGGGGACGCAGTATTTT.

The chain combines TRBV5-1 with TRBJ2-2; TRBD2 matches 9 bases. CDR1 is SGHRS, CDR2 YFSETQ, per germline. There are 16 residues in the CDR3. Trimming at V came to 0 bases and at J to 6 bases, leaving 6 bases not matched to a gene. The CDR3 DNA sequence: TGCGCCAGCAGCTTGGCGCTTCTAGCGGGGCCCGGGGAGCTGTTTTTT. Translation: CASSLALLAGPGELFF. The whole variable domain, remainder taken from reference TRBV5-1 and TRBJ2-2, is KAGVTQTPRYLIKTRGQQVTLSCSPISGHRSVSWYQQTPGQGLQFLFEYFSETQRNKGNFPGRFSGRQFSNSRSEMNVSTLELGDSALYLCASSLALLAGPGELFFGEGSRLTVL.

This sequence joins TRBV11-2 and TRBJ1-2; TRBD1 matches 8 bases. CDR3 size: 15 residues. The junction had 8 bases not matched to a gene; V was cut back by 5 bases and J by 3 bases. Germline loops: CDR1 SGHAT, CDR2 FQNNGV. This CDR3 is CASSPLDRAYYGYTF. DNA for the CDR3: TGTGCCAGCAGCCCGCTGGACAGGGCGTACTATGGCTACACCTTC.

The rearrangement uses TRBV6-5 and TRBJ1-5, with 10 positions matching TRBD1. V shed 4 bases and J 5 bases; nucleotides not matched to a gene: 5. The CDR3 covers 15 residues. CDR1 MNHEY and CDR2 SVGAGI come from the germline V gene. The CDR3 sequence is CASSLGQGTDQPQHF. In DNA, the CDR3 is TGTGCCAGCAGTTTGGGACAGGGGACAGATCAGCCCCAGCATTTT.

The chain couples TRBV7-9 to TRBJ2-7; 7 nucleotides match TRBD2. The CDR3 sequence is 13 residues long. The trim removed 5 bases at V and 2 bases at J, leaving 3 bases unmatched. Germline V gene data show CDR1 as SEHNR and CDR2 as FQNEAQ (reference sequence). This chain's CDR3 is CASSPLAAYEQYF. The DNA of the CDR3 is TGTGCCAGCAGCCCTCTAGCGGCCTACGAGCAGTACTTC.

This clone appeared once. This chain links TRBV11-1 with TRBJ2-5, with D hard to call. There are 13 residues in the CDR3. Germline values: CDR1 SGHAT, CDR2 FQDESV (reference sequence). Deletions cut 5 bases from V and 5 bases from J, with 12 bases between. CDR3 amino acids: CASSMNSWETQYF. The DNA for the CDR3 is TGTGCCAGCAGCATGAACTCTTGGGAGACCCAGTACTTC.

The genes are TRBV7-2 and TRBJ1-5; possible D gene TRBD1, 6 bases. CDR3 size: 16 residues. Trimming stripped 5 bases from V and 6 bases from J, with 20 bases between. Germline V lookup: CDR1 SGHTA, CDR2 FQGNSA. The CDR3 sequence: CASSTRGGLTGQPQHF. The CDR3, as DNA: TGTGCCAGCAGCACCCGAGGGGGACTAACGGGTCAGCCCCAGCATTTT. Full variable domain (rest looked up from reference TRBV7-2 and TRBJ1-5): GAGVSQSPSNKVTEKGKDVELRCDPISGHTALYWYRQSLGQGLEFLIYFQGNSAPDKSGLPSDRFSAERTGGSVSTLTIQRTQQEDSAVYLCASSTRGGLTGQPQHFGDGTRLSIL.

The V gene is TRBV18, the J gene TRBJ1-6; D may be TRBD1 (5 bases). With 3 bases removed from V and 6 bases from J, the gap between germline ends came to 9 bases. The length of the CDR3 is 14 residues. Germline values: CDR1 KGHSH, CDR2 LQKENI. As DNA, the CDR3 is TGTGCCAGCTCACCGGACACAGCTAATTCACCCCTCCACTTT. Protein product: CASSPDTANSPLHF.